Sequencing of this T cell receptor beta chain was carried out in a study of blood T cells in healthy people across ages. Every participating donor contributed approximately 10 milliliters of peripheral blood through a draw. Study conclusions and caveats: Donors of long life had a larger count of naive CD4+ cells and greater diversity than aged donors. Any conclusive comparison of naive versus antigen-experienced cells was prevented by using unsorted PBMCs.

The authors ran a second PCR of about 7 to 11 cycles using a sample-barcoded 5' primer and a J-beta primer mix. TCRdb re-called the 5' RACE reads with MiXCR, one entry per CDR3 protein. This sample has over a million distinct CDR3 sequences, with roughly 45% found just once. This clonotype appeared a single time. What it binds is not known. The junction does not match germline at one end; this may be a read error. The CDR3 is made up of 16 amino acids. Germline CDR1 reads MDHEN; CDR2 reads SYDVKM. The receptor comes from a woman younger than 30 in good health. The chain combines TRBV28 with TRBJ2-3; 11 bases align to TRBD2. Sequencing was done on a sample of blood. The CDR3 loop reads CASGTRLAGSTDAQYF. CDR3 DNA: TGTGCCAGCGGTACAAGACTAGCGGGGAGCACAGATGCGCAGTATTTT. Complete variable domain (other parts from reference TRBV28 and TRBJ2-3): DVKVTQSSRYLVKRTGEKVFLECVQDMDHENMFWYRQDPGLGLRLIYFSYDVKMKEKGDIPEGYSVSREKKERFSLILESASTNQTSMYLCASGTRLAGSTDAQYFGPGTRLTVL.